The 30 T cell receptor beta chains listed next were all sequenced from one sample in a study of blood T cell repertoires in COVID-19. Repertoires were generated with immunoSEQ multiplex PCR, while TCRdb's copy carries only in-frame clones and drops some. The data show under 350,000 clones, with approximately 85% seen just once and about 7% held by the top ten. The specimen was peripheral blood. Receptors were obtained from a human donor in a cohort sampled during active COVID-19.

The CDR3 DNA reads as TGTGCCAGCAGACCGACAGTCACAGATACGCAGTATTTT. Residues: CASRPTVTDTQYF. The V gene is TRBV12-3 or TRBV12-4, the J gene TRBJ2-3; possible D gene TRBD1, 5 bases. V was pared by 6 bases and J by 2 bases, with 9 bases between. The length of the CDR3 is 13 residues.

V gene TRBV7-8 combines with J gene TRBJ2-5; 13 bases align to TRBD2. Per germline, CDR1 SGHVS and CDR2 FQNEAQ. This CDR3 has 18 residues. V gave up 1 base and J gave up 5 bases; unmatched junction bases: 10. The CDR3 is CASSLGLAGGYRTETQYF. The CDR3 DNA is TGTGCCAGCAGCTTAGGACTAGCGGGGGGATACCGAACGGAGACCCAGTACTTC.

The chain carries TRBV7-6 and TRBJ2-5; TRBD1 agrees at 9 bases. With V trimmed by 7 bases and J by 6 bases, 12 bases remained unmatched. CDR1 and CDR2 (germline): SGHVS, FNYEAQ. CDR3 length: 15 amino acids. The CDR3 region is CASNHPGQGGQTQYF. DNA of the CDR3: TGTGCCAGCAACCATCCGGGACAGGGTGGGCAGACCCAGTACTTC.

The chain has TRBV27 and TRBJ1-2, with D unclear. This CDR3 is 15 amino acids long. Looked up from germline, CDR1 is MNHEY and CDR2 is SMNVEV (reference sequence). V was pared by 6 bases and J by 2 bases, with 16 bases between. CDR3 loop: CASRNVSPLNYGYTF. DNA for the CDR3: TGTGCCAGCAGGAATGTTTCTCCACTAAACTATGGCTACACCTTC.

The chain employs TRBV19 and TRBJ1-4, with D tentatively TRBD1 (6 bases). The CDR3 has 14 residues. The V gene's germline CDR1 is LNHDA and CDR2 SQIVND (reference sequence). Trimming took off 2 bases at V and 7 bases at J, with 11 bases between the two ends. CDR3 sequence (DNA): TGTGCCAGTAGTATAACAGGGTTGGGTGAAAAACTGTTTTTT. Its protein product is CASSITGLGEKLFF. Full variable domain (outside the CDR3, taken from reference TRBV19 and TRBJ1-4): DGGITQSPKYLFRKEGQNVTLSCEQNLNHDAMYWYRQDPGQGLRLIYYSQIVNDFQKGDIAEGYSVSREKKESFPLTVTSAQKNPTAFYLCASSITGLGEKLFFGSGTQLSVL.

CDR3 DNA sequence: TGTGCCAGCAGAGGGACTAGCGTATACACCGGGGAGCTGTTTTTT. Translated, it gives CASRGTSVYTGELFF. The genes are TRBV6-6 and TRBJ2-2; 10 bases are a match to TRBD2. The V and J ends lost 6 bases and 3 bases, in that order; junction bases with no gene match: 4. The CDR3 runs 15 residues. Germline CDR1 MNHNY, CDR2 SVGAGI (reference sequence).

This chain connects TRBV6-5 to TRBJ2-7, with 9 bases fitting TRBD1. J lost 4 bases, V lost 6 bases, and 4 bases had no gene match. The germline CDR1 and CDR2 sequences are MNHEY and SVGAGI. The CDR3 loop spans 13 amino acids. CDR3 in amino acids: CASSLGQGYEQYF. The CDR3 region has the DNA TGTGCCAGCAGCCTGGGACAGGGATACGAGCAGTACTTC.

V usage is TRBV7-2 and J usage is TRBJ2-7; 8 nucleotides line up with TRBD1. This CDR3 is built from 15 residues. Germline V CDR1 and CDR2: SGHTA, FQGNSA. The trim removed 4 bases at V and 3 bases at J, leaving 8 bases unmatched. The CDR3 reads CASSSRSDRVYEQYF. The CDR3 DNA reads TGTGCCAGCAGCTCGAGATCGGACAGGGTCTACGAGCAGTACTTC.

V is TRBV7-2 and J is TRBJ1-4, with D possibly being TRBD1 (5 bases). The germline gives CDR1 SGHTA, CDR2 FQGNSA. The V end was cut by 5 bases, the J end by 8 bases, with 18 bases between. The CDR3 spans 15 residues. The CDR3 spells CASSAGEGAGEKLFF. Written as DNA, the CDR3 is TGTGCCAGCAGCGCGGGGGAGGGCGCAGGGGAAAAACTGTTTTTT.

The chain recombines TRBV3-1 (or the pseudogene TRBV3-2) with TRBJ2-5, with 14 bases that match TRBD2. From germline, CDR1 is LGHDT and CDR2 YNNKEL (reference sequence). Unmatched junction bases numbered 6, after V lost 1 base and J lost 5 bases. The CDR3 has 17 residues. CDR3 DNA: TGTGCCAGCAGCCAAGCCAGACTAGCGGGGGGGATCGAGACCCAGTACTTC. This codes for CASSQARLAGGIETQYF.

The V gene is TRBV12-3 or TRBV12-4, the J gene TRBJ1-1; D is unresolved. Trimming pared 4 bases from V and 0 bases from J, leaving 6 bases between. CDR3 length equals 13 residues. CDR3 coding DNA: TGTGCCAGCAGTTCCCAGATGAACACTGAAGCTTTCTTT. Its protein product is CASSSQMNTEAFF.

V usage is TRBV5-4 and J usage is TRBJ2-1; 13 positions agree with TRBD2. The V gene end was trimmed by 5 bases and the J gene end by 8 bases; junction bases not matched to a gene: 10. Germline CDR1 SGHNT, CDR2 YYREEE (reference sequence). The CDR3 spans 16 residues. Here the CDR3 reads CASSPRTSGGADEQFF. In DNA form, the CDR3 reads TGTGCCAGCAGTCCCAGGACTAGCGGGGGAGCGGATGAGCAGTTCTTC. The full variable domain, with the rest looked up from reference TRBV5-4 and TRBJ2-1, is ETGVTQSPTHLIKTRGQQVTLRCSSQSGHNTVSWYQQALGQGPQFIFQYYREEENGRGNFPPRFSGLQFPNYSSELNVNALELDDSALYLCASSPRTSGGADEQFFGPGTRLTVL.

This clone has a single count. The rearrangement joins TRBV19 to TRBJ1-4, with 9 bases fitting TRBD1. Unmatched junction bases numbered 7, after V lost 7 bases and J lost 7 bases. In germline, CDR1 is LNHDA, CDR2 SQIVND (reference sequence). This CDR3 comprises 14 residues. CDR3 in amino acids: CASTLGQGVEKLFF. DNA for the CDR3: TGTGCCAGTACCCTGGGACAGGGAGTTGAAAAACTGTTTTTT.

The chain is built from TRBV20-1 and TRBJ2-3; D uncertain. V was shortened by 5 bases and J by 2 bases, with 8 bases between the two germline ends. The germline gives CDR1 DFQATT, CDR2 SNEGSKA (reference sequence). The CDR3 runs 12 residues. DNA of the CDR3: TGCAGTGCTCGTGCGTTCACAGATACGCAGTATTTT. Its translation: CSARAFTDTQYF.

This clone has a single count. The chain couples TRBV27 to TRBJ1-3; the match to TRBD1 covers 9 bases. Trimming cost V 7 bases and J 3 bases; bases outside gene matches: 10. This CDR3 is built from 16 residues. Germline-derived CDR1 and CDR2 are MNHEY and SMNVEV (reference sequence). The CDR3 reads CASTPTGGSIGNTIYF. CDR3 coding DNA: TGTGCCAGCACCCCGACAGGGGGATCCATTGGAAACACCATATATTTT.

The rearrangement joins TRBV7-9 to TRBJ2-7; 8 nucleotides match TRBD2. V shed 1 base and J 5 bases; nucleotides not matched to a gene: 7. The CDR3 extends over 15 amino acids. Per the germline V gene, CDR1 is SEHNR and CDR2 is FQNEAQ (reference sequence). CDR3 protein: CASSLEAGVPDEQYF. The CDR3 nucleotides are TGTGCCAGCAGCTTAGAAGCGGGGGTTCCGGACGAGCAGTACTTC.

The chain uses TRBV30 and TRBJ1-2; possible D gene TRBD1, 5 bases. Germline values: CDR1 GTSNPN, CDR2 SVGIG (reference sequence). This CDR3 is 13 amino acids long. Trimming stripped 4 bases from V and 8 bases from J, with 17 bases between. The CDR3 DNA reads as TGTGCCTGGACCGCGGGACTCCCAACGGGCTACACCTTC. Translated: CAWTAGLPTGYTF.

The gene calls are TRBV27 and TRBJ2-3; maybe TRBD1 (7 bases). This CDR3 contains 12 residues. Germline V gives CDR1 MNHEY, CDR2 SMNVEV (reference sequence). V was clipped by 5 bases and J by 9 bases, with 12 bases between them. CDR3 residues: CASSRQGGTQYF. The DNA of the CDR3 is TGTGCCAGCAGTAGACAGGGAGGAACGCAGTATTTT.

The V and J genes are TRBV30 and TRBJ1-6; D remains unclear. The CDR3 consists of 13 residues. Germline V gives CDR1 GTSNPN, CDR2 SVGIG (reference sequence). V was clipped by 4 bases and J by 9 bases, with 13 bases between them. The CDR3 loop is CAWMLVGVSPLHF. As DNA, the CDR3 is TGTGCCTGGATGCTGGTCGGAGTTTCACCCCTCCACTTT.

This clone was seen only a few times. The genes are TRBV29-1 and TRBJ2-1, with TRBD1 matching 10 bases. This CDR3 has 15 amino acids. CDR1 is SQVTM and CDR2 is ANQGSEA in the germline V gene. Trimming at V came to 3 bases and at J to 8 bases, leaving 10 bases not matched to a gene. CDR3 DNA: TGCAGCGTTGATAGGAAGGGGACAGGGGTCGATGAGCAGTTCTTC. Protein sequence: CSVDRKGTGVDEQFF.

This clone was counted a single time. The chain couples TRBV5-6 to TRBJ2-7; unclear D gene. V shed 0 bases and J shed 9 bases, with 10 bases lying between them. CDR1 and CDR2 (germline): SGHDT, YYEEEE. The CDR3 contains 12 residues. CDR3 sequence: CASSLASLAQYF. In nucleotides, the CDR3 is TGTGCCAGCAGCTTGGCCAGTCTTGCGCAGTACTTC. Based on the CDR3 plus reference TRBV5-6 and TRBJ2-7, the full variable domain is DAGVTQSPTHLIKTRGQQVTLRCSPKSGHDTVSWYQQALGQGPQFIFQYYEEEERQRGNFPDRFSGHQFPNYSSELNVNALLLGDSALYLCASSLASLAQYFGPGTRLTVT.

The count of this clone is one. The rearrangement links TRBV5-1 to TRBJ2-3; TRBD1 agrees at 7 bases. The germline V gene encodes CDR1 SGHRS and CDR2 YFSETQ. This CDR3 region has 14 residues. V was clipped by 4 bases and J by 4 bases; unmatched bases: 6. The CDR3: CASSPGQEADTQYF. DNA for the CDR3: TGCGCCAGCAGCCCAGGACAGGAAGCAGATACGCAGTATTTT.

The V gene is TRBV2, the J gene TRBJ2-2; 7 nucleotides match TRBD1. The ends lost 1 base at V and 3 bases at J; junction bases unmatched: 5. The length of the CDR3 is 16 residues. The V gene's germline CDR1 is SNHLY and CDR2 FYNNEI. CDR3 loop: CASSEVDREYTGELFF. In DNA form, the CDR3 reads TGTGCCAGCAGTGAAGTTGACAGGGAATACACCGGGGAGCTGTTTTTT.

J is TRBJ2-7 and V is TRBV7-9; 7 bases agree with TRBD1. The CDR3 consists of 13 residues. Germline lookup yields CDR1 SEHNR and CDR2 FQNEAQ (reference sequence). The trim removed 6 bases at V and 3 bases at J, leaving 5 bases unmatched. The CDR3 protein is CASSWDSYYEQYF. In DNA form, the CDR3 reads TGTGCCAGCAGTTGGGACAGCTACTACGAGCAGTACTTC.

The chain is built from TRBV5-1 and TRBJ2-1; 8 nucleotides align to TRBD1. The V gene end was trimmed by 3 bases and the J gene end by 4 bases; junction bases not matched to a gene: 3. The CDR3 has 14 amino acids. The germline V gene encodes CDR1 SGHRS and CDR2 YFSETQ. For the CDR3, the DNA is TGCGCCAGCAGCTGGCAGGGGGCTTACAATGAGCAGTTCTTC. This sequence encodes CASSWQGAYNEQFF.

The J gene is TRBJ1-2, the V gene TRBV10-2; TRBD1 aligns across 7 bases. This CDR3 comprises 14 residues. V lost 5 bases to trimming and J lost 4 bases; unmatched junction nucleotides: 7. Looked up from germline, CDR1 is WSHSY and CDR2 is SAAADI. CDR3 coding DNA: TGCGCCAGCAGTTCCGGGACAGAAAGCTATGGCTACACCTTC. It codes for CASSSGTESYGYTF.

V and J are TRBV6-5 and TRBJ2-3; TRBD2 aligns across 11 bases. Germline V gives CDR1 MNHEY, CDR2 SVGAGI. This CDR3 is built from 15 residues. The trim removed 6 bases at V and 6 bases at J, leaving 8 bases unmatched. The CDR3 loop is CASSRGLAGSDTQYF. CDR3 coding DNA: TGTGCCAGCAGCCGAGGACTAGCGGGTAGCGATACGCAGTATTTT.

The chain uses TRBV10-2 and TRBJ1-1, with a possible D match to TRBD1 (5 bases). The V and J ends lost 9 bases and 6 bases respectively, with 8 bases between them. The CDR3 contains 10 residues. CDR1 WSHSY and CDR2 SAAADI come from the germline V gene. The CDR3 nucleotides read TGCGCCAGGAGACAGCCTGAAGCTTTCTTT. Translating gives CARRQPEAFF.

The J gene is TRBJ1-2, the V gene TRBV6-5; 10 bases are a match to TRBD1. Trimming removed 6 bases from V and 4 bases from J; junction bases left unmatched: 8. Germline values: CDR1 MNHEY, CDR2 SVGAGI. The CDR3 sequence is 15 residues long. CDR3 region: CASSLGGTGAYGYTF. DNA of the CDR3: TGTGCCAGCAGCCTAGGGGGGACAGGGGCCTATGGCTACACCTTC.

Details on this clone: At the DNA level, this CDR3 is encoded by other sequences in the same sample as well. This chain joins TRBV6-5 and TRBJ1-3; no firm D call. V lost 0 bases, J lost 0 bases, and 6 bases lay in between. Germline CDR1 is MNHEY and CDR2 is SVGAGI. This CDR3 spans 15 amino acids. CDR3 loop: CASSYSWSSGNTIYF. CDR3 sequence (DNA): TGTGCCAGCAGTTACTCGTGGAGCTCTGGAAACACCATATATTTT.